Each of the 24 T cell receptor beta chains below was sequenced from the same sample in a study of shared clonotypes between healthy human individuals. Libraries were prepared by immunoSEQ multiplex PCR; TCRdb keeps only in-frame clonotypes and omits some of them. The table records under 2.5 million clones, less than 95% of them present only once. Material: naive CD4+ T cells from PBMCs. Subset meaning: CD45RA+ positively selected. The receptors come from a man between 18 and 29 years old in good health. Some clones in this sample may be carry-over from other donors' samples.

This chain links TRBV4-2 with TRBJ2-1; 9 bases are shared with TRBD2. This CDR3 has 16 residues. The V and J ends lost 6 bases and 3 bases, in that order; junction bases with no gene match: 9. From germline, CDR1 is LGHNA and CDR2 YNFKEQ. CDR3 coding DNA: TGTGCCAGCAGTAATCGGGTAGCGGGAGACTACAATGAGCAGTTCTTC. This sequence encodes CASSNRVAGDYNEQFF.

The chain has TRBV7-8 and TRBJ2-4, with D perhaps TRBD2 (7 bases). This CDR3 region has 19 residues. Germline CDR1 is SGHVS and CDR2 is FQNEAQ. Trimming took off 5 bases at V and 6 bases at J, with 29 bases between the two ends. CDR3 DNA: TGTGCCAGCAGCCCTACGGGGAAGGGGGAGGGCCTAGTAAGAAACATTCAGTACTTC. Protein product: CASSPTGKGEGLVRNIQYF.

The V call is TRBV2, the J call TRBJ1-1, with D uncertain. The V end lost 4 bases, the J end lost 0 bases, and 9 bases lay between the germline ends. The CDR3 length is 14 residues. Germline V gene lookup returns CDR1 SNHLY and CDR2 FYNNEI. CDR3 protein: CASSVRPMNTEAFF. The CDR3 DNA reads as TGTGCCAGCAGTGTGCGACCGATGAACACTGAAGCTTTCTTT.

The chain is built from TRBV28 and TRBJ1-2; TRBD1 agrees at 8 bases. The CDR3 is 17 amino acids. Germline-derived CDR1 and CDR2 are MDHEN and SYDVKM. The V gene end was trimmed by 3 bases and the J gene end by 2 bases; junction bases not matched to a gene: 11. The CDR3 sequence: CASSFHYSGGWNYGYTF. The CDR3, as DNA: TGTGCCAGCAGTTTCCATTATTCAGGGGGCTGGAACTATGGCTACACCTTC.

In DNA form, the CDR3 reads TGTGCCTGGAGTGTACAAAGGGGCAATCAGCCCCAGCATTTT. Translated: CAWSVQRGNQPQHF. The rearrangement joins TRBV30 to TRBJ1-5; no clear D gene. Per germline, CDR1 GTSNPN and CDR2 SVGIG (reference sequence). This CDR3 is built from 14 residues. Trimming left V 0 bases short and J 2 bases short, with 8 bases between.

The rearrangement joins TRBV10-3 to TRBJ2-2, with unresolved D. The ends were cut back, 2 bases at V and 0 bases at J, with 13 bases in the middle. Germline values: CDR1 ENHRY, CDR2 SYGVKD. There are 17 residues in the CDR3. The CDR3 sequence is CAISESSVDPNTGELFF. The CDR3 nucleotides read TGTGCCATCAGTGAGAGTTCCGTGGACCCGAACACCGGGGAGCTGTTTTTT.

The chain uses TRBV28 and TRBJ1-5; D gene ambiguous. V was shortened by 1 base and J by 4 bases, with 8 bases between the two germline ends. The CDR3 totals 14 residues. The V gene's germline CDR1 is MDHEN and CDR2 SYDVKM. CDR3 bases: TGTGCCAGCAGTTTATCCCTCATAAATCAGCCCCAGCATTTT. It is translated as CASSLSLINQPQHF.

J is TRBJ1-1 and V is TRBV5-4, with unresolved D. The CDR3 runs 15 residues. V lost 0 bases and J lost 5, with 14 bases in between. CDR1 SGHNT and CDR2 YYREEE come from the germline V gene (reference sequence). The CDR3 bases are TGTGCCAGCAGCTTGGTGGAGAGGATGGGGACTGAAGCTTTCTTT. Translating it yields CASSLVERMGTEAFF.

V is TRBV6-6 and J is TRBJ2-5, with TRBD1 matching over 10 bases. V lost 6 bases, J lost 4 bases, and 2 bases stayed unmatched. This CDR3 has 13 amino acids. Germline V CDR1 and CDR2: MNHNY, SVGAGI (reference sequence). CDR3 region: CASSRDRGETQYF. The CDR3 DNA sequence: TGTGCCAGCAGCAGGGACAGGGGAGAGACCCAGTACTTC.

The chain uses TRBV15 and TRBJ1-1, with D perhaps matching TRBD1 (6 bases). CDR3 length: 14 amino acids. V lost 1 base to trimming and J lost 3 bases, with 9 bases between them. From germline, CDR1 is LNHNV and CDR2 YYDKDF (reference sequence). In DNA, the CDR3 is TGTGCCACCAGCAGAGTTACAGGGTACACTGAAGCTTTCTTT. Its protein product is CATSRVTGYTEAFF.

In DNA form, the CDR3 reads TGTGCCACCAGCAGAGGAAGTTCGAAGCGGGGATCTAATGAGCAGTTCTTC. Its protein is CATSRGSSKRGSNEQFF. The V call is TRBV15, the J call TRBJ2-1, with TRBD2 matching 7 bases. The CDR3 sequence is 17 residues long. Germline lookup yields CDR1 LNHNV and CDR2 YYDKDF (reference sequence). Trimming at V came to 1 base and at J to 7 bases, leaving 13 bases not matched to a gene.

The chain uses TRBV28 and TRBJ2-3; D call uncertain. The CDR3 is made up of 15 amino acids. Trimming cost V 4 bases and J 0 bases, with 11 bases left between them. CDR1 is MDHEN and CDR2 is SYDVKM in the germline V gene. The CDR3 here is CASSSSSSSTDTQYF. The CDR3 DNA reads as TGTGCCAGCAGTTCCTCCAGCTCTAGCACAGATACGCAGTATTTT.

The chain recombines TRBV6-1 with TRBJ2-1, with D maybe TRBD2 (6 bases). Trimming removed 4 bases at V and 7 bases at J, with 17 bases between. CDR1 is MNHNS and CDR2 is SASEGT in the germline V gene. CDR3 size: 15 residues. In nucleotides, the CDR3 is TGTGCCAGCAGTGGGGCGGGGTTGGGGGAGAATGAGCAGTTCTTC. This translates into CASSGAGLGENEQFF.

This clone was counted only a few times. The CDR3 nucleotides are TGTGCCAGCTCATCCGGACAGGGGGATGGCTACACCTTC. Translated: CASSSGQGDGYTF. The rearrangement links TRBV18 to TRBJ1-2, with 10 bases that match TRBD1. V was clipped by 5 bases and J by 6 bases; unmatched bases: 3. Germline-derived CDR1 and CDR2 are KGHSH and LQKENI. This CDR3 comprises 13 residues.

V usage is TRBV25-1 and J usage is TRBJ2-7; a weak D match, TRBD1 (6 bases). Germline CDR1 reads MGHDK; CDR2 reads SYGVNS. Trimming removed 4 bases at V and 2 bases at J, with 21 bases between. The CDR3 runs to 17 residues. The CDR3 DNA follows: TGTGCCAGCAGTGCCCAGATTATCGGGACAATCACCTACGAGCAGTACTTC. Its protein is CASSAQIIGTITYEQYF.

The J gene is TRBJ2-7, the V gene TRBV7-2, with a weak D call TRBD2 (6 bases). V lost 5 bases and J 7 bases, leaving 15 bases between the germline ends. Germline CDR1 and CDR2: SGHTA and FQGNSA. The CDR3 runs 13 residues. The DNA for the CDR3 is TGTGCCAGCAGCCTAGGACCGCGGGATGAGCAGTACTTC. This translates into CASSLGPRDEQYF. Looking up the rest from reference TRBV7-2 and TRBJ2-7 gives the full variable domain: GAGVSQSPSNKVTEKGKDVELRCDPISGHTALYWYRQSLGQGLEFLIYFQGNSAPDKSGLPSDRFSAERTGGSVSTLTIQRTQQEDSAVYLCASSLGPRDEQYFGPGTRLTVT.

The chain combines TRBV19 with TRBJ2-5; D gene unclear. The V gene lost 6 bases and the J gene lost 0 bases, with 8 bases spanning the gap. Germline CDR1 and CDR2: LNHDA and SQIVND (reference sequence). The CDR3 has 13 residues. The CDR3 DNA reads as TGTGCCAGTAGAAAGAGAAACCAAGAGACCCAGTACTTC. This sequence encodes CASRKRNQETQYF.

V gene TRBV19 combines with J gene TRBJ2-2, with no clear D. The CDR3 spans 18 residues. CDR1 and CDR2 (germline): LNHDA, SQIVND (reference sequence). Trimming removed 4 bases at V and 4 bases at J, with 22 bases between. In DNA, the CDR3 is TGTGCCAGTAGTAGCATAAGGGCAACGGGCCCGGTCACCGGGGAGCTGTTTTTT. Residues: CASSSIRATGPVTGELFF.

The V call is TRBV28, the J call TRBJ2-5; TRBD1 aligns across 8 bases. CDR1 and CDR2 from the germline V gene are MDHEN and SYDVKM. The CDR3 runs to 16 residues. The J segment lost 3 bases and the V segment lost 4 bases, leaving 10 bases of the junction unmatched. The CDR3 DNA is TGTGCCAGCAGTTCCGGACTTCGGACAGGGAAAGAGACCCAGTACTTC. Encoded protein: CASSSGLRTGKETQYF.

This chain connects TRBV15 to TRBJ1-2, with D possibly matching TRBD1 (5 bases). This CDR3 is 15 amino acids long. In germline, CDR1 is LNHNV, CDR2 YYDKDF (reference sequence). Trimming took off 0 bases at V and 8 bases at J, with 16 bases between the two ends. As DNA, the CDR3 is TGTGCCACCAGCAGAGATCCACGACAGCCGCTAGGCTACACCTTC. Its translation: CATSRDPRQPLGYTF.

The rearrangement uses TRBV9 and TRBJ2-5; maybe TRBD2 (7 bases). Germline values: CDR1 SGDLS, CDR2 YYNGEE. V was pared by 4 bases and J by 4 bases, with 20 bases between. This CDR3 is built from 16 residues. The CDR3 spells CASSSRGGLVGETQYF. The DNA of the CDR3 is TGTGCCAGCAGCTCCAGGGGCGGACTAGTCGGAGAGACCCAGTACTTC.

This CDR3 reads CSAAGTSGSYEQYF. CDR3 bases: TGCAGCGCCGCCGGGACTAGCGGATCCTACGAGCAGTACTTC. V and J are TRBV29-1 and TRBJ2-7; 11 nucleotides agree with TRBD2. The CDR3 totals 14 residues. V shed 7 bases and J 1 base; nucleotides not matched to a gene: 6. Germline CDR1 SQVTM, CDR2 ANQGSEA.

The J gene is TRBJ1-2, the V gene TRBV9; D gene unclear. Per the germline V gene, CDR1 is SGDLS and CDR2 is YYNGEE. This CDR3 is built from 14 residues. V dropped 4 bases and J dropped 7 bases, with 17 bases sitting between them. The DNA of the CDR3 is TGTGCCAGCAGCCCTCAGACGACTCCCTTTGGCTACACCTTC. As protein: CASSPQTTPFGYTF.

The chain has TRBV19 and TRBJ2-7, with TRBD1 as a possible D gene (6 bases). Between the trimmed V and J ends, which lost 4 bases and 2 bases, there was a span of 12 bases. The CDR3 consists of 14 residues. Germline CDR1 LNHDA, CDR2 SQIVND (reference sequence). The CDR3 DNA reads TGTGCCAGTAGTAGGGGACAAGTCGCCTACGAGCAGTACTTC. It codes for CASSRGQVAYEQYF. Filled out from reference TRBV19 and TRBJ2-7, the complete variable domain reads DGGITQSPKYLFRKEGQNVTLSCEQNLNHDAMYWYRQDPGQGLRLIYYSQIVNDFQKGDIAEGYSVSREKKESFPLTVTSAQKNPTAFYLCASSRGQVAYEQYFGPGTRLTVT.